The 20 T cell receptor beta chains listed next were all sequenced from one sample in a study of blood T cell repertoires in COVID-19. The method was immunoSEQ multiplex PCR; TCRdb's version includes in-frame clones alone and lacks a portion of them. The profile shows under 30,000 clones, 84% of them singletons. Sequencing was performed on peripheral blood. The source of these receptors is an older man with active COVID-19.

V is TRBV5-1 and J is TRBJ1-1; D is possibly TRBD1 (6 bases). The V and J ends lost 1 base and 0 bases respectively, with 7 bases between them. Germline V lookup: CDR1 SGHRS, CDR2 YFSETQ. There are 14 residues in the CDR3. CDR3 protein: CASSLSGVNTEAFF. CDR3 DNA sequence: TGCGCCAGCAGCTTGTCAGGGGTGAACACTGAAGCTTTCTTT.

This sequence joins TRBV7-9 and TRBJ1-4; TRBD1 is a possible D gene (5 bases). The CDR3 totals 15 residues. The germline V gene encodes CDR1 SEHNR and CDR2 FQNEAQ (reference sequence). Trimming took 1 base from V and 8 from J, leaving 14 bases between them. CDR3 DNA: TGTGCCAGCAGCTTAGGTCAAGGGGTAGGCGAAAAACTGTTTTTT. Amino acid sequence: CASSLGQGVGEKLFF.

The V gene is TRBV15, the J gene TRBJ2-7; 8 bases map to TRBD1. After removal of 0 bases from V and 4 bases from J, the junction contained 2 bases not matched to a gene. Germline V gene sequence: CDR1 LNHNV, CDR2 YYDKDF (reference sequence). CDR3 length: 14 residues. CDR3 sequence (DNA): TGTGCCACCAGCAGAGACAGGGGGCGGTACGAGCAGTACTTC. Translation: CATSRDRGRYEQYF.

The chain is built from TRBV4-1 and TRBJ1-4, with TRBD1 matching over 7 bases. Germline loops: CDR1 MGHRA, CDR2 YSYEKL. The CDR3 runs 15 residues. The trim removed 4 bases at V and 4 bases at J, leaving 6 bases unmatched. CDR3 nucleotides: TGCGCCAGCAGCCTCTCGGGACAGAATAATGAAAAACTGTTTTTT. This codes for CASSLSGQNNEKLFF.

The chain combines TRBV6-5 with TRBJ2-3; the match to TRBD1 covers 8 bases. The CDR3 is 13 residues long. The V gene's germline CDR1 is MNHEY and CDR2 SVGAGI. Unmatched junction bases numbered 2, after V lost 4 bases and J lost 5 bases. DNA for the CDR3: TGTGCCAGCAGTTTACAGGGGGGAGATACGCAGTATTTT. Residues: CASSLQGGDTQYF.

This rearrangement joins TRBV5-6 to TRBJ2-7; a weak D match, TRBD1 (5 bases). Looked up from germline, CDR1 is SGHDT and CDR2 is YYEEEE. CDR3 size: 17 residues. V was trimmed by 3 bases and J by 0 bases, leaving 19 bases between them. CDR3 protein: CASSSGGTAGASYEQYF. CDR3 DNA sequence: TGTGCCAGCAGCTCGGGCGGTACAGCTGGGGCCTCCTACGAGCAGTACTTC.

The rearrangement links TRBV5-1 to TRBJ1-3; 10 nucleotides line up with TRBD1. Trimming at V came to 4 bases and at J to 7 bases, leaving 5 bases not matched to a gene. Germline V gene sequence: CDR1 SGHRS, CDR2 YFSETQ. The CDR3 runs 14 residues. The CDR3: CASSTGQGKNTIYF. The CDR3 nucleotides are TGCGCCAGCAGCACGGGACAGGGGAAGAACACCATATATTTT.

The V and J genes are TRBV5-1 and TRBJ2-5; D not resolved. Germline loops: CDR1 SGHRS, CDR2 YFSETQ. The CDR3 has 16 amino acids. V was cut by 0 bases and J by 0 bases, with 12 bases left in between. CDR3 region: CASSLGFNSYQETQYF. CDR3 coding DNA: TGCGCCAGCAGCTTGGGTTTTAATTCGTACCAAGAGACCCAGTACTTC. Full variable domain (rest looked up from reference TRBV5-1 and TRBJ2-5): KAGVTQTPRYLIKTRGQQVTLSCSPISGHRSVSWYQQTPGQGLQFLFEYFSETQRNKGNFPGRFSGRQFSNSRSEMNVSTLELGDSALYLCASSLGFNSYQETQYFGPGTRLLVL.

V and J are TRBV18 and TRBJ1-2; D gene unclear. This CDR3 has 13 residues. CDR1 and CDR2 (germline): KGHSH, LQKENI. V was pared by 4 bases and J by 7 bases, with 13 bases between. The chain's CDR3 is CASSLRDEGGYTF. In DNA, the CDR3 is TGTGCCAGCTCACTCCGGGATGAGGGTGGCTACACCTTC.

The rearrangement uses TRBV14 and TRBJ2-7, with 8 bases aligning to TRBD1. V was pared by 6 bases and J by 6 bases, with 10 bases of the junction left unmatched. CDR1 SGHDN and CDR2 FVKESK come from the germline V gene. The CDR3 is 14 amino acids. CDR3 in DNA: TGTGCCAGCAGTCGTCCCGGGACAGGATTCGAGCAGTACTTC. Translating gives CASSRPGTGFEQYF.

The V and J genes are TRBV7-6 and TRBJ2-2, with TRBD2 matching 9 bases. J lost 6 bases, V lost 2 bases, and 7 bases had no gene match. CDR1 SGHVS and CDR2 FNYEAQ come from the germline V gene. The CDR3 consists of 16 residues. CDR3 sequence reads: CASSLWLAGIAGELFF. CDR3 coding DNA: TGTGCCAGCAGCTTATGGCTAGCGGGGATCGCCGGGGAGCTGTTTTTT.

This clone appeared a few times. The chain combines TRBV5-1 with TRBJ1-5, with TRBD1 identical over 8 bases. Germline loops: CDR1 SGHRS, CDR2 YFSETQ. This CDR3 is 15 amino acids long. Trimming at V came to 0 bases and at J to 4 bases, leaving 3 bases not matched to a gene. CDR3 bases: TGCGCCAGCAGCTTGGGGCAGGGGGCTAATCAGCCCCAGCATTTT. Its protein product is CASSLGQGANQPQHF. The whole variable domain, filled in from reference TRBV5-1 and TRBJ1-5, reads KAGVTQTPRYLIKTRGQQVTLSCSPISGHRSVSWYQQTPGQGLQFLFEYFSETQRNKGNFPGRFSGRQFSNSRSEMNVSTLELGDSALYLCASSLGQGANQPQHFGDGTRLSIL.

The CDR3 nucleotides are TGTGCCAGCAGCCATCCCTCTGATACGCAGTATTTT. Translation gives CASSHPSDTQYF. The chain employs TRBV3-1 (or the pseudogene TRBV3-2) and TRBJ2-3; D uncertain. The CDR3 has 12 amino acids. Germline CDR1 is LGHDT and CDR2 is YNNKEL (reference sequence). Trimming left V 3 bases short and J 6 bases short, with 7 bases between.

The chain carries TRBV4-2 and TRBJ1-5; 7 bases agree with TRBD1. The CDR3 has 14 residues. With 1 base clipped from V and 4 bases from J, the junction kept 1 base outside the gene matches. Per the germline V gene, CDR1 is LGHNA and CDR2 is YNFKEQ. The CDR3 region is CASSQGTGNQPQHF. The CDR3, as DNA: TGTGCCAGCAGCCAAGGGACAGGAAATCAGCCCCAGCATTTT.

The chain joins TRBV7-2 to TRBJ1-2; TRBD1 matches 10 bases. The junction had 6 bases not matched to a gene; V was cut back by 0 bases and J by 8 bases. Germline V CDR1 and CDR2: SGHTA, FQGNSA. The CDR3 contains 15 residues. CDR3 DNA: TGTGCCAGCAGCTTAGCCACCGGGACAGGGGACGGCTACACCTTC. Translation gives CASSLATGTGDGYTF.

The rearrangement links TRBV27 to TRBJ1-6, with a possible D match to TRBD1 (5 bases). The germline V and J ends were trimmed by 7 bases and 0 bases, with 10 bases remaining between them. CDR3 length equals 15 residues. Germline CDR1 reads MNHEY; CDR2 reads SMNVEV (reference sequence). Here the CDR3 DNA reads TGTGCCAGCAAGCTGGACACCTCCTATAATTCACCCCTCCACTTT. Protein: CASKLDTSYNSPLHF.

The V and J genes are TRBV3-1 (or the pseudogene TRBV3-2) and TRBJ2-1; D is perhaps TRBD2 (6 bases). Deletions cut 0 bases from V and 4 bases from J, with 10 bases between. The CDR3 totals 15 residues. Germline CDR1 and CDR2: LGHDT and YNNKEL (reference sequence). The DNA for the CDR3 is TGTGCCAGCAGCCAAGATGGCGGGGCTTACAATGAGCAGTTCTTC. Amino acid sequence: CASSQDGGAYNEQFF.

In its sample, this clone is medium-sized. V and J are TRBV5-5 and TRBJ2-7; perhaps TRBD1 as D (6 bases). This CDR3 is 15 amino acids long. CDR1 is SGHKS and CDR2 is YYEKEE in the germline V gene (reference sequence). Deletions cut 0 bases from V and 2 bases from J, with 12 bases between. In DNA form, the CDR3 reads TGTGCCAGCAGCTTGGTATTTGGACAGACCTACGAGCAGTACTTC. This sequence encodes CASSLVFGQTYEQYF.

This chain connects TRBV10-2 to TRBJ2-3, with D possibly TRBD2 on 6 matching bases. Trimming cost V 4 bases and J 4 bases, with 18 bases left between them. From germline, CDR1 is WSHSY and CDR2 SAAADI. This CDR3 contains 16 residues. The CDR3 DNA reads TGCGCCAGCAGTGCCCGGGGGACCGCTGGTTCAGATACGCAGTATTTT. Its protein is CASSARGTAGSDTQYF.

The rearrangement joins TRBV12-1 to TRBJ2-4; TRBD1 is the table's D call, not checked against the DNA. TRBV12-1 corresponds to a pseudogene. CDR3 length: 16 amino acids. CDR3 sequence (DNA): TGTGCCAGCAGCTTCAGGACAGCCTTATCCAAAAACATTCAGTACTTC. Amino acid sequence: CASSFRTALSKNIQYF.